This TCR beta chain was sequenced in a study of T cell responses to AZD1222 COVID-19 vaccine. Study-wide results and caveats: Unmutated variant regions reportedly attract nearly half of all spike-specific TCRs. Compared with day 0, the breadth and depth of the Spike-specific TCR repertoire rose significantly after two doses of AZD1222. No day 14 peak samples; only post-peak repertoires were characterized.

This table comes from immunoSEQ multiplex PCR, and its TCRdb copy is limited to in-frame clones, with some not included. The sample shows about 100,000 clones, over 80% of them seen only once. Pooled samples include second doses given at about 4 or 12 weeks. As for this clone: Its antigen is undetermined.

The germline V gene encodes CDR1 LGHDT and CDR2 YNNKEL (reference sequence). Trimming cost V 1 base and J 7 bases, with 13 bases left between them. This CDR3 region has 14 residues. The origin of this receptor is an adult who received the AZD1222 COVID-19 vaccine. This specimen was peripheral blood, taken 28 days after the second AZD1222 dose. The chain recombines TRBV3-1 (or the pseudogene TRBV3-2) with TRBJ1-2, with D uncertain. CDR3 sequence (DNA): TGTGCCAGCAGCCAAGTAGGAGCAAGAACTGGCTACACCTTC. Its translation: CASSQVGARTGYTF.